The T cell receptor (beta chain) under discussion was sequenced for a study of T cells after posttransplantation cyclophosphamide. Overall study results and limits: Skin or GI-infiltrating T cells shared few TRB sequences with blood.

V lost 4 bases, J lost 4 bases, and 19 bases stayed unmatched. The CDR3 extends over 19 amino acids. Per germline, CDR1 SGHRS and CDR2 YFSETQ. This clone occurred many times. Its antigen is unknown. TCRdb's copy holds only in-frame clones and misses some; the assay was immunoSEQ multiplex PCR. The specimen has tens of thousands of clones, none found just once. The origin of this receptor is a man aged 35-49 years in good health, CMV-negative, and a related stem cell transplant donor. The gene calls are TRBV5-1 and TRBJ2-5; 10 bases fit TRBD2. Sequenced sample: PBMCs. The CDR3 loop is CASSPTSGVVPSRRETQYF. The CDR3 DNA reads as TGCGCCAGCAGCCCAACTAGCGGGGTGGTCCCCTCTCGTAGAGAGACCCAGTACTTC.